This is a list of T cell receptor beta chains from one sample in a study of OX40 agonist ivuxolimab in advanced cancers. Method: immunoSEQ multiplex PCR; TCRdb's copy keeps in-frame clones and lacks some. This table holds tens of thousands of clones, 75% to 90% found once. The sample in question was CD4+ or CD8+ T cells sorted from blood, obtained in a trial of the OX40 agonist ivuxolimab. Receptor source: an adult with an advanced solid tumor such as melanoma, head and neck, liver or kidney cancer. Each CDR3 is given with its conserved first and last residue. Each record gives: clone size, V gene, D gene, J gene, CDR3 protein, CDR3 DNA. The D gene is left open where the match is weak. The listing skips clone size in some rows; elsewhere it reads once, few, many or a size class.

size: .; V: TRBV7-7; D: TRBD2; J: TRBJ2-5; CDR3: CASSSTSGGITAQYF; DNA: TGTGCTAGCAGCTCGACTAGCGGGGGGATAACGGCCCAGTACTTC
size: .; V: TRBV5-6; D: .; J: TRBJ1-3; CDR3: CASSPDLGSGNTIYF; DNA: TGTGCCAGCAGCCCTGACTTAGGCTCTGGAAACACCATATATTTT
size: .; V: TRBV29-1; D: .; J: TRBJ1-5; CDR3: CSVEDTVRAQHF; DNA: TGCAGCGTTGAAGATACGGTCAGGGCCCAGCATTTT
size: once; V: TRBV7-9; D: .; J: TRBJ2-7; CDR3: CASSLAAGREQYF; DNA: TGTGCCAGCAGCTTAGCAGCAGGTAGGGAGCAGTACTTC
size: .; V: TRBV27; D: TRBD1; J: TRBJ2-7; CDR3: CASSQPRTGTYEQYF; DNA: TGTGCCAGCTCTCAACCCAGGACAGGGACCTACGAGCAGTACTTC
size: once; V: TRBV18; D: .; J: TRBJ2-2; CDR3: CASSSARTGELFF; DNA: TGTGCCAGCTCATCTGCACGGACCGGGGAGCTGTTTTTT
size: .; V: TRBV7-9; D: TRBD1; J: TRBJ1-4; CDR3: CASRPTGGGGEKLFF; DNA: TGTGCCAGCAGACCAACAGGGGGCGGGGGTGAAAAACTGTTTTTT
size: .; V: TRBV4-3; D: .; J: TRBJ2-1; CDR3: CASSQDPGEGASYNEQFF; DNA: TGCGCCAGCAGCCAAGATCCAGGGGAGGGGGCGTCCTACAATGAGCAGTTCTTC
size: .; V: TRBV6-6; D: .; J: TRBJ2-3; CDR3: CASRKGDTQYF; DNA: TGTGCCAGCAGAAAGGGGGATACGCAGTATTTT
size: .; V: TRBV5-1; D: TRBD2; J: TRBJ2-1; CDR3: CASSLGLASDQFF; DNA: TGCGCCAGCAGCTTGGGACTAGCGAGCGATCAGTTCTTC
size: .; V: TRBV5-1; D: .; J: TRBJ1-2; CDR3: CTSSFTRGDYGYTF; DNA: TGCACCAGCAGCTTCACCAGGGGCGACTATGGCTACACCTTC
size: .; V: TRBV18; D: .; J: TRBJ2-7; CDR3: CASSLSGFGSYEQYF; DNA: TGTGCCAGCTCACTAAGCGGATTCGGCTCCTACGAGCAGTACTTC
size: .; V: TRBV27; D: .; J: TRBJ1-2; CDR3: CASSSTPGGRNYGYTF; DNA: TGTGCCAGCAGTTCAACGCCGGGGGGGCGGAACTATGGCTACACCTTC
size: .; V: TRBV7-2; D: .; J: TRBJ1-5; CDR3: CASSRDRNQPQHF; DNA: TGTGCCAGCAGCCGCGATCGCAATCAGCCCCAGCATTTT
size: .; V: TRBV27; D: TRBD1; J: TRBJ2-4; CDR3: CASSQGAWGAKNIQYF; DNA: TGTGCCAGCAGCCAGGGGGCATGGGGAGCCAAAAACATTCAGTACTTC
size: .; V: TRBV29-1; D: .; J: TRBJ2-2; CDR3: CSVVDTYTGELFF; DNA: TGCAGCGTCGTGGACACATACACCGGGGAGCTGTTTTTT
size: .; V: TRBV6-6; D: .; J: TRBJ1-2; CDR3: CASSQHVGTANYGYTF; DNA: TGTGCCAGCAGTCAGCACGTGGGGACTGCTAACTATGGCTACACCTTC
size: .; V: TRBV4-1; D: TRBD1; J: TRBJ1-1; CDR3: CASSDRGPTEAFF; DNA: TGCGCCAGTTCGGACAGGGGGCCCACTGAAGCTTTCTTT
size: .; V: TRBV10-3; D: .; J: TRBJ2-5; CDR3: CAISEMAPGETQYF; DNA: TGTGCCATCAGTGAGATGGCACCTGGGGAGACCCAGTACTTC
size: .; V: TRBV19; D: TRBD1; J: TRBJ2-3; CDR3: CASSQTGSGPDTQYF; DNA: TGTGCCAGTAGTCAGACAGGGTCGGGCCCAGACACGCAGTATTTT
size: .; V: TRBV18; D: .; J: TRBJ1-1; CDR3: CASSPRWSEGTEAFF; DNA: TGTGCCAGCTCACCACGTTGGTCCGAGGGGACTGAAGCTTTCTTT
size: .; V: TRBV27; D: TRBD1; J: TRBJ2-7; CDR3: CASSSIGQGYEQYF; DNA: TGTGCCAGCAGTTCCATCGGACAGGGCTACGAGCAGTACTTC
size: .; V: TRBV2; D: .; J: TRBJ1-5; CDR3: CASSDPRKDNQPQHF; DNA: TGTGCCAGCAGTGATCCGAGGAAGGACAATCAGCCCCAGCATTTT
size: .; V: TRBV9; D: .; J: TRBJ2-2; CDR3: CASSVGPTDGELFF; DNA: TGTGCCAGCAGCGTAGGACCCACCGATGGGGAGCTGTTTTTT
size: .; V: TRBV6-1; D: .; J: TRBJ2-3; CDR3: CASSELTDTQYF; DNA: TGTGCCAGCAGTGAACTGACAGATACGCAGTATTTT
size: .; V: TRBV18; D: TRBD1; J: TRBJ1-5; CDR3: CASSQQGNRPQHF; DNA: TGTGCCAGCTCACAACAGGGGAACCGACCCCAGCATTTT
size: .; V: TRBV27; D: TRBD1; J: TRBJ2-7; CDR3: CASSPRDRGGEQYF; DNA: TGTGCCAGCAGTCCGAGGGACAGGGGAGGCGAGCAGTACTTC
size: .; V: TRBV15; D: .; J: TRBJ1-3; CDR3: CATSSATVGSGNTIYF; DNA: TGTGCCACCAGCAGTGCCACAGTAGGCTCTGGAAACACCATATATTTT
size: .; V: TRBV11-3; D: TRBD2; J: TRBJ2-1; CDR3: CASSLDGAGGDNEQFF; DNA: TGTGCCAGCAGCTTAGATGGCGCGGGAGGGGATAATGAGCAGTTCTTC
size: .; V: TRBV7-9; D: .; J: TRBJ2-5; CDR3: CASSLATVSETQYF; DNA: TGTGCCAGCAGCTTAGCAACAGTATCGGAGACCCAGTACTTC
size: .; V: TRBV15; D: .; J: TRBJ2-1; CDR3: CATTSGAGKTYNEQFF; DNA: TGTGCCACCACCTCCGGGGCAGGAAAAACCTACAATGAGCAGTTCTTC
size: .; V: TRBV2; D: .; J: TRBJ1-1; CDR3: CASSGRMNTEAFF; DNA: TGTGCCAGCAGTGGTCGGATGAACACTGAAGCTTTCTTT
size: .; V: TRBV6-5; D: TRBD1; J: TRBJ1-5; CDR3: CASRRIGQGHQPQHF; DNA: TGTGCCAGCAGGAGAATCGGACAGGGCCATCAGCCCCAGCATTTT
size: .; V: TRBV11-1; D: .; J: TRBJ2-1; CDR3: CASSPVYRDNEQFF; DNA: TGTGCCAGCAGCCCAGTCTACAGGGACAATGAGCAGTTCTTC
size: .; V: TRBV23-1; D: .; J: TRBJ2-4; CDR3: CATAWGRPLAKNIQYF; DNA: TGCGCCACCGCCTGGGGCAGGCCTTTAGCCAAAAACATTCAGTACTTC
size: .; V: TRBV27; D: .; J: TRBJ2-6; CDR3: CASSLFSGANVLTF; DNA: TGTGCCAGCAGTTTATTCTCTGGGGCCAACGTCCTGACTTTC